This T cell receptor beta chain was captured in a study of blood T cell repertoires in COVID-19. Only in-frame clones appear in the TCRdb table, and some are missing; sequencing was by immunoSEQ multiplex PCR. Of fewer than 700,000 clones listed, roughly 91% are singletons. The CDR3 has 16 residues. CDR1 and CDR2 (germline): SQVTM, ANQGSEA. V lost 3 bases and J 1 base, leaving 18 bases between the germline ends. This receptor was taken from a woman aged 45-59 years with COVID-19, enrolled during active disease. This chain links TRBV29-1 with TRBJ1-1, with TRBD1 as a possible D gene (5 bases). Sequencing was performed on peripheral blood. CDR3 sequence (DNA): TGCAGCGTTGAGGGGGGGTGGAGTGTCGCGAACACTGAAGCTTTCTTT. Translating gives CSVEGGWSVANTEAFF. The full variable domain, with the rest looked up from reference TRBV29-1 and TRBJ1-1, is SAVISQKPSRDICQRGTSLTIQCQVDSQVTMMFWYRQQPGQSLTLIATANQGSEATYESGFVIDKFPISRPNLTFSTLTVSNMSPEDSSIYLCSVEGGWSVANTEAFFGQGTRLTVV.